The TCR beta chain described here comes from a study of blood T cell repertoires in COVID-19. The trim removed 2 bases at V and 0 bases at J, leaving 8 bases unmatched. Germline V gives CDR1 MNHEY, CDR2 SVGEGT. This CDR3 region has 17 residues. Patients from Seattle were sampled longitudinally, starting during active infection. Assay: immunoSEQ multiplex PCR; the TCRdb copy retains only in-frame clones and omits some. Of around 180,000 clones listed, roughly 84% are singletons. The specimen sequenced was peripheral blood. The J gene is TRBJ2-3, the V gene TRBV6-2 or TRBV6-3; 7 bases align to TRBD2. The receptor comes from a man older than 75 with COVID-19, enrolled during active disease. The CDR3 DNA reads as TGTGCCAGCAGTTACGGGAGGGCGGGTTCAAGCACAGATACGCAGTATTTT. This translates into CASSYGRAGSSTDTQYF.